Listed below are T cell receptor beta chains from one sample, sequenced in a study of blood T cell repertoires in COVID-19. The repertoire was sequenced with immunoSEQ multiplex PCR; TCRdb's copy has only in-frame clones and lacks some. Among more than 150,000 clones listed, 60% to 80% were seen once. Sequenced input: peripheral blood. These receptors were obtained from a man aged 60 to 69 with active or convalescent COVID-19. The CDR3 runs from the conserved cysteine through the conserved F or W. A D gene is named only where the DNA matches it firmly. Clone size is stated in some rows and not others, as once, few, many or a class when expanded.

j_call d_call clone_size v_call cdr3_nt cdr3_aa
TRBJ2-7 . few TRBV3-1/TRBV3-2 TGTGCCAGCAGCCGTAGCTCCTACGAGCAGTACTTC CASSRSSYEQYF
TRBJ2-1 TRBD2 . TRBV6-1 TGTGCCAGCAGTGAACTAGCGGGGATATACAATGAGCAGTTCTTC CASSELAGIYNEQFF
TRBJ2-1 TRBD2 . TRBV27 TGTGCCAGCAGTTCCGCCGGGGGGAGCTCCTACAATGAGCAGTTCTTC CASSSAGGSSYNEQFF
TRBJ2-1 TRBD2 . TRBV6-2/TRBV6-3 TGTGCCAGCAGTTATAGACTAGCGGGAGGGCCTGATGAGCAGTTCTTC CASSYRLAGGPDEQFF
TRBJ2-1 . once TRBV5-4 TGTGCCAGCAGTCTGGGGCGGAATAGCTACAATGAGCAGTTCTTC CASSLGRNSYNEQFF
TRBJ2-7 TRBD1 few TRBV6-5 TGTGCCAGCACCCCCTCCCCAGGGGGCGCGTACGAGCAGTACTTC CASTPSPGGAYEQYF
TRBJ2-7 TRBD1 . TRBV6-4 TGTGCCAGCAGCGCAACTCAGGGGGCCCTCGAGCAGTACTTC CASSATQGALEQYF
TRBJ2-5 . once TRBV27 TGTGCCAGCAGTTCGACCCTCGGGTCCGGGGAGACCCAGTACTTC CASSSTLGSGETQYF
TRBJ1-2 . . TRBV28 TGTGCCAGCAGTTTATCCAACAGGGTTATTGGCTACACCTTC CASSLSNRVIGYTF
TRBJ2-2 TRBD1 . TRBV19 TGTGCCAGTAGTGTGGGACAGGCGAACACCGGGGAGCTGTTTTTT CASSVGQANTGELFF
TRBJ2-7 . . TRBV28 TGTGCCAGCAGTCTTCGGTGGGAGCAGTACTTC CASSLRWEQYF
TRBJ2-4 TRBD1 . TRBV5-4 TGTGCCAGCAGCCAGGGGGATATAGGCATTCAGTACTTC CASSQGDIGIQYF
TRBJ1-2 TRBD1 . TRBV28 TGTGCCAGCAGTTCCGGACAGGTGGATTATGGCTACACCTTC CASSSGQVDYGYTF
TRBJ2-7 . . TRBV29-1 TGCAGCGCCATACTCAGGACCTACGAGCAGTACTTC CSAILRTYEQYF
TRBJ2-3 . . TRBV3-1/TRBV3-2 TGTGCCAGCAGCCCTAAAAACAGTGGAGATACGCAGTATTTT CASSPKNSGDTQYF
TRBJ2-1 . . TRBV9 TGTGCCAGCAGCTCCCAGGACTACAATGAGCAGTTCTTC CASSSQDYNEQFF
TRBJ2-6 TRBD1 . TRBV24-1 TGTGCCACCAGTGAACCGACAGGGCCTGGGGCCAACGTCCTGACTTTC CATSEPTGPGANVLTF
TRBJ2-7 . . TRBV18 TGTGCCAGCTCACCCACGGGGGGCAGCTACGAGCAGTACTTC CASSPTGGSYEQYF
TRBJ1-5 . . TRBV7-2 TGTGCCAGCAGCCCCCGACAGACCAATCAGCCCCAGCATTTT CASSPRQTNQPQHF
TRBJ2-6 . . TRBV28 TGTGCCAGCAGTCCCCCCGCTGGGGCCAACGTCCTGACTTTC CASSPPAGANVLTF
TRBJ2-7 . . TRBV28 TGTGCCAGCAGCCTTTACAAAGAGCAGTACTTC CASSLYKEQYF
TRBJ2-3 TRBD2 . TRBV7-9 TGTGCCAGCAGCTCAAGCGGGAGGGTGGGTCCAGATACGCAGTATTTT CASSSSGRVGPDTQYF
TRBJ2-2 . . TRBV9 TGTGCCAGCAGCGATCGCGGGACCGGGGAGCTGTTTTTT CASSDRGTGELFF